This T cell receptor beta chain was captured in a study of beta chain features in type 1 diabetes. Study in general: Cell yields, gender and age were similar in healthy donors and patients.

V gave up 2 bases and J gave up 1 base, with 9 bases separating them. CDR1 is SGHNT, CDR2 YYREEE, per germline (reference sequence). This CDR3 comprises 15 residues. There are a few counts of this clone. Antigen: not known. Blood was collected once per donor into heparin, averaging about 116 mL. Isolated RNA was reverse transcribed in full, so expressed TCRB transcripts were sequenced. The method was immunoSEQ multiplex PCR; TCRdb's version includes in-frame clones alone and lacks a portion of them. The sample comprises hundreds of thousands of clones, about a sixth of which are singletons, and 0.023% rests with the top ten. Broader study findings: Shorter templates might be favored by PCR, equally in patients and controls. The study found moderately but significantly shorter TCRB CDR3s in all four CD4+ subsets of Type 1 diabetes patients.

The origin of this receptor is a woman between 18 and 29 years old in good health. Sequenced: naive CD4+ T cells from blood. J is TRBJ2-2 and V is TRBV5-4, with TRBD1 as a possible D gene (6 bases). The CDR3 nucleotides read TGTGCCAGCAGCTTCCTCAGGGGGAACACCGGGGAGCTGTTTTTT. Protein product: CASSFLRGNTGELFF. Full variable domain (outside the CDR3, taken from reference TRBV5-4 and TRBJ2-2): ETGVTQSPTHLIKTRGQQVTLRCSSQSGHNTVSWYQQALGQGPQFIFQYYREEENGRGNFPPRFSGLQFPNYSSELNVNALELDDSALYLCASSFLRGNTGELFFGEGSRLTVL.